The next 21 T cell receptor beta chains were all read from a single sample in a study of blood T cell repertoires in COVID-19. Data came from immunoSEQ multiplex PCR; TCRdb stores just in-frame clones and leaves some out. The sample shows about 46,000 clones, 87% of them seen only once. Sequencing was done on a sample of peripheral blood. The source is a human donor in a cohort sampled during active COVID-19.

The J gene is TRBJ1-1, the V gene TRBV30; D unclear. Trimming took off 0 bases at V and 7 bases at J, with 6 bases between the two ends. Germline V gene sequence: CDR1 GTSNPN, CDR2 SVGIG (reference sequence). CDR3 size: 11 residues. The CDR3 DNA sequence: TGTGCCTGGAGTGTTAAGAGTGAAGCTTTCTTT. Protein product: CAWSVKSEAFF. The variable domain in full, with the rest retrieved from reference TRBV30 and TRBJ1-1, is SQTIHQWPATLVQPVGSPLSLECTVEGTSNPNLYWYRQAAGRGLQLLFYSVGIGQISSEVPQNLSASRPQDRQFILSSKKLLLSDSGFYLCAWSVKSEAFFGQGTRLTVV.

V is TRBV7-9 and J is TRBJ1-4; 9 bases match TRBD1. The CDR3 length is 14 residues. Per the germline V gene, CDR1 is SEHNR and CDR2 is FQNEAQ (reference sequence). V was pared by 1 base and J by 10 bases, with 4 bases of the junction left unmatched. CDR3 in DNA: TGTGCCAGCAGCTTAGTATTACAGGGGGCAAAACTGTTTTTT. Translating it yields CASSLVLQGAKLFF.

This clone turned up a few times. J is TRBJ2-7 and V is TRBV5-4; 8 nucleotides agree with TRBD1. The CDR3 length is 16 residues. V trimming: 2 bases; J trimming: 0 bases; junction bases outside the gene matches: 7. Germline-derived CDR1 and CDR2 are SGHNT and YYREEE (reference sequence). CDR3 DNA sequence: TGTGCCAGCAGCTTAGGGACAGGACCACGCTCCTACGAGCAGTACTTC. Protein product: CASSLGTGPRSYEQYF.

This chain connects TRBV19 to TRBJ2-3; TRBD2 is a possible D gene (7 bases). Trimming stripped 3 bases from V and 6 bases from J, with 13 bases between. The germline V gene encodes CDR1 LNHDA and CDR2 SQIVND (reference sequence). This CDR3 is built from 14 residues. Here the CDR3 DNA reads TGTGCCAGTAGTATGGGCCGGGGGGCGGATACGCAGTATTTT. This translates into CASSMGRGADTQYF.

This clone was found a few times. This chain links TRBV4-1 with TRBJ1-1; D gene unclear. This CDR3 has 14 residues. The germline V and J ends were trimmed by 1 base and 3 bases, with 9 bases remaining between them. Germline V gene data show CDR1 as MGHRA and CDR2 as YSYEKL. The CDR3 coding sequence is TGCGCCAGCAGCCAAGTTCCATCCCACACTGAAGCTTTCTTT. Its protein product is CASSQVPSHTEAFF.

In its sample, this clone was seen once. The rearrangement joins TRBV6-5 to TRBJ2-5, with TRBD2 matching 9 bases. Trimming cost V 2 bases and J 5 bases; bases outside gene matches: 6. The CDR3 consists of 15 residues. Germline CDR1 MNHEY, CDR2 SVGAGI. DNA of the CDR3: TGTGCCAGCAGTTACGGGGCGGGGGGGCAGGAGACCCAGTACTTC. This encodes CASSYGAGGQETQYF.

The rearrangement joins TRBV7-2 to TRBJ1-2; TRBD1 is a possible D gene (6 bases). The germline CDR1 and CDR2 sequences are SGHTA and FQGNSA. Between the trimmed V and J ends, which lost 5 bases and 4 bases, there was a span of 11 bases. This CDR3 contains 13 residues. For the CDR3, the DNA is TGTGCCAGCAGCGACAGGCTACGCTATGGCTACACCTTC. Protein: CASSDRLRYGYTF.

This clone is a singleton in its sample. The chain links TRBV6-2 or TRBV6-3 to TRBJ2-7, with D maybe TRBD2 (5 bases). Per germline, CDR1 MNHEY and CDR2 SVGEGT. This CDR3 contains 14 residues. V lost 2 bases, J lost 4 bases, and 12 bases lay in between. The CDR3 DNA sequence: TGTGCCAGCAGTTACAGAGCGGTGGGATACGAGCAGTACTTC. The encoded protein is CASSYRAVGYEQYF.

This clone came up a few times. The V gene is TRBV23-1, the J gene TRBJ1-3; D unclear. TRBV23-1 is assigned to the ORF class and has an uncertain function. V lost 3 bases, J lost 2 bases, and 8 bases lay in between. The length of the CDR3 is 14 residues. In DNA form, the CDR3 reads TGCGCCAGCAGTCATGGTAGTCCTGGAAACACCATATATTTT. It is translated as CASSHGSPGNTIYF.

V is TRBV9 and J is TRBJ1-4; no firm D call. V lost 7 bases to trimming and J lost 4 bases, with 11 bases between them. This CDR3 has 13 amino acids. CDR1 and CDR2 from the germline V gene are SGDLS and YYNGEE. The CDR3 region is CASAGLSNEKLFF. Written as DNA, the CDR3 is TGTGCCAGCGCTGGACTTAGTAATGAAAAACTGTTTTTT. The variable domain in full, with the rest retrieved from reference TRBV9 and TRBJ1-4, is DSGVTQTPKHLITATGQRVTLRCSPRSGDLSVYWYQQSLDQGLQFLIQYYNGEERAKGNILERFSAQQFPDLHSELNLSSLELGDSALYFCASAGLSNEKLFFGSGTQLSVL.

This clone came up a few times. V gene TRBV19 combines with J gene TRBJ1-5, with 9 bases matching TRBD1. This CDR3 spans 18 amino acids. V gave up 6 bases and J gave up 1 base; unmatched junction bases: 13. The V gene's germline CDR1 is LNHDA and CDR2 SQIVND (reference sequence). CDR3 DNA sequence: TGTGCCAGTAGAGAAGGGACAGGGTATTCGAGGAGCAATCAGCCCCAGCATTTT. This sequence encodes CASREGTGYSRSNQPQHF.

The chain is built from TRBV7-8 and TRBJ2-7; TRBD2 matches 11 bases. Losses at the gene ends were 5 bases for V and 4 bases for J; bases not matched to a gene: 10. CDR1 and CDR2 (germline): SGHVS, FQNEAQ. The CDR3 consists of 16 residues. The CDR3 DNA reads as TGTGCCAGCAGCGAATCACTAGCGGGAGAACCGTACGAGCAGTACTTC. Translation: CASSESLAGEPYEQYF. Based on the CDR3 plus reference TRBV7-8 and TRBJ2-7, the full variable domain is GAGVSQSPRYKVAKRGQDVALRCDPISGHVSLFWYQQALGQGPEFLTYFQNEAQLDKSGLPSDRFFAERPEGSVSTLKIQRTQQEDSAVYLCASSESLAGEPYEQYFGPGTRLTVT.

V and J are TRBV19 and TRBJ2-1; tentative D call: TRBD2 (6 bases). V was clipped by 1 base and J by 2 bases, with 6 bases between them. Germline V gene sequence: CDR1 LNHDA, CDR2 SQIVND (reference sequence). CDR3 size: 14 residues. CDR3 DNA: TGTGCCAGTAGTATAGGGGAGGCCTACAATGAGCAGTTCTTC. It encodes CASSIGEAYNEQFF. The full variable domain, with the rest looked up from reference TRBV19 and TRBJ2-1, is DGGITQSPKYLFRKEGQNVTLSCEQNLNHDAMYWYRQDPGQGLRLIYYSQIVNDFQKGDIAEGYSVSREKKESFPLTVTSAQKNPTAFYLCASSIGEAYNEQFFGPGTRLTVL.

The chain carries TRBV19 and TRBJ2-7, with 9 bases matching TRBD2. There are 15 residues in the CDR3. The V segment lost 1 base and the J segment 7 bases; nucleotides outside the gene matches: 8. From germline, CDR1 is LNHDA and CDR2 SQIVND (reference sequence). In nucleotides, the CDR3 is TGTGCCAGTAGTATAGGACTAGCGGTATTGGGAGAGCAGTACTTC. It yields the protein CASSIGLAVLGEQYF.

The chain has TRBV27 and TRBJ1-6; no clear D. Germline loops: CDR1 MNHEY, CDR2 SMNVEV (reference sequence). Between the trimmed V and J ends, which lost 6 bases and 10 bases, there was a span of 13 bases. There are 13 residues in the CDR3. DNA for the CDR3: TGTGCCAGCAGAGACTCAATATTGTCACCCCTCCACTTT. This sequence encodes CASRDSILSPLHF.

This clone appeared a single time. The chain joins TRBV28 to TRBJ2-7; D may be TRBD2 (7 bases). V was cut by 3 bases and J by 1 base, with 25 bases left in between. CDR3 length: 19 residues. Germline V gene lookup returns CDR1 MDHEN and CDR2 SYDVKM. The DNA of the CDR3 is TGTGCCAGCAGTTTCGAACTAAAAGTCGGGGGCGGGAGTTCCTACGAGCAGTACTTC. This sequence encodes CASSFELKVGGGSSYEQYF.

This chain connects TRBV29-1 to TRBJ2-3, with 12 bases lining up with TRBD2. CDR1 is SQVTM and CDR2 is ANQGSEA in the germline V gene. The CDR3 length is 17 residues. The ends lost 1 base at V and 4 bases at J; junction bases unmatched: 9. CDR3 sequence reads: CSVEVLALAGGPDTQYF. The CDR3 nucleotides read TGCAGCGTTGAAGTCCTGGCGCTAGCGGGAGGGCCAGATACGCAGTATTTT.

There are a few counts of this clone. The chain is built from TRBV9 and TRBJ2-7; no clear D. The CDR3 totals 12 residues. V was pared by 4 bases and J by 2 bases, with 7 bases between. Germline V lookup: CDR1 SGDLS, CDR2 YYNGEE. CDR3 amino acids: CASSYSPYEQYF. The CDR3 DNA follows: TGTGCCAGCAGCTATAGCCCCTACGAGCAGTACTTC.

The chain employs TRBV27 and TRBJ1-1, with TRBD1 matching 9 bases. Losses at the gene ends were 3 bases for V and 3 bases for J; bases not matched to a gene: 5. The CDR3 spans 15 residues. Germline V gene lookup returns CDR1 MNHEY and CDR2 SMNVEV (reference sequence). The CDR3 here is CASSFRGTGHTEAFF. The CDR3 region has the DNA TGTGCCAGCAGTTTTCGAGGGACAGGGCACACTGAAGCTTTCTTT.

V gene TRBV7-2 combines with J gene TRBJ2-2; 10 bases agree with TRBD1. The CDR3 covers 14 residues. V was pared by 4 bases and J by 4 bases, with 0 bases of the junction left unmatched. The germline V gene has CDR1 SGHTA and CDR2 FQGNSA. CDR3 in DNA: TGTGCCAGCAGCTGGACAGGGGGCACCGGGGAGCTGTTTTTT. Translating gives CASSWTGGTGELFF.

This clone was observed once. The chain combines TRBV6-5 with TRBJ2-7; the match to TRBD2 covers 7 bases. The CDR3 has 14 residues. CDR1 is MNHEY, CDR2 SVGAGI, per germline. J gave up 6 bases and V 6 bases, and 11 bases lay outside the gene matches. The CDR3 nucleotides read TGTGCCAGCAGGCCCCCGGGACTATTGTTCGAGCAGTACTTC. It encodes CASRPPGLLFEQYF.